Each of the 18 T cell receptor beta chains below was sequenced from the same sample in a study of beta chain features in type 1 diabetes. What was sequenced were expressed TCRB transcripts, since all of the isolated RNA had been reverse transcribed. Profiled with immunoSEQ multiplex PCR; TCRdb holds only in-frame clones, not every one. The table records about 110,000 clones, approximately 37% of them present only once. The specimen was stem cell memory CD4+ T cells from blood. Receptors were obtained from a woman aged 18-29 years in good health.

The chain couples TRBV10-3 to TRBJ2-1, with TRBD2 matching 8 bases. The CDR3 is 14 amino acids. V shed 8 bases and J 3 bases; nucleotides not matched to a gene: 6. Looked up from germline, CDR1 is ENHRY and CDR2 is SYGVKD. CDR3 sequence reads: CAIRAGEGYNEQFF. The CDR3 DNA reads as TGTGCCATCCGAGCGGGAGAAGGCTACAATGAGCAGTTCTTC.

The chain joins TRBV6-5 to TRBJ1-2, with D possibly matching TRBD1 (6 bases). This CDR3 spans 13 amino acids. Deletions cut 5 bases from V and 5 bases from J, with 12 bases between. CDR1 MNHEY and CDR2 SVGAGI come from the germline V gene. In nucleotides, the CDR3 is TGTGCCAGCAGTGAAACAGGGAGATATGGCTACACCTTC. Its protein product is CASSETGRYGYTF.

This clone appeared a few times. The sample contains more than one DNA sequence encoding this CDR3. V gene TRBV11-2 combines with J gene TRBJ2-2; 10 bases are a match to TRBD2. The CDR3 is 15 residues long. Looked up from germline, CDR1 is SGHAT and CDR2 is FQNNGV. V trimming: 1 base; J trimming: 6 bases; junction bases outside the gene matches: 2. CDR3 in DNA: TGTGCCAGCAGCTTAGGGCTAGCGGGAGCCGGGGAGCTGTTTTTT. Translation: CASSLGLAGAGELFF. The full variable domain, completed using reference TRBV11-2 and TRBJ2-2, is EAGVAQSPRYKIIEKRQSVAFWCNPISGHATLYWYQQILGQGPKLLIQFQNNGVVDDSQLPKDRFSAERLKGVDSTLKIQPAKLEDSAVYLCASSLGLAGAGELFFGEGSRLTVL.

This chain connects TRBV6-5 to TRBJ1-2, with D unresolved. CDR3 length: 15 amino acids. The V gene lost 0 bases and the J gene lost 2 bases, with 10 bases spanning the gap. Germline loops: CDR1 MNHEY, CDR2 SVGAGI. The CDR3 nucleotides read TGTGCCAGCAGTTACTCGCCGACTTACAACTATGGCTACACCTTC. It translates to CASSYSPTYNYGYTF.

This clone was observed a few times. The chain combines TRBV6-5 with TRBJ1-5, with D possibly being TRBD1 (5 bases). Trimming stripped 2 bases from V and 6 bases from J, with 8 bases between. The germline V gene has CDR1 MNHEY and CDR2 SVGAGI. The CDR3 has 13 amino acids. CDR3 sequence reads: CASSYGGGQPQHF. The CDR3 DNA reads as TGTGCCAGCAGTTACGGGGGGGGTCAGCCCCAGCATTTT.

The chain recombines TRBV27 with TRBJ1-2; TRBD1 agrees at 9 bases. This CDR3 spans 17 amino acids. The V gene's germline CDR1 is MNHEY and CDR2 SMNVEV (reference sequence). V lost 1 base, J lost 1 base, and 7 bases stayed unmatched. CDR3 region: CASSLLGTGRLNYGYTF. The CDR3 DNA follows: TGTGCCAGCAGTTTATTAGGGACAGGGAGACTTAACTATGGCTACACCTTC.

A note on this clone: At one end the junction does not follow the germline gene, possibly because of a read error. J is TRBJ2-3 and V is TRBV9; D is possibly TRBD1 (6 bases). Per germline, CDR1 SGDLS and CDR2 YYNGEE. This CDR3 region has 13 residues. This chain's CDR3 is CASSADSIDTQYF. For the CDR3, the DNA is TGTGCCAGCAGCGCGGACAGCATAGATACGCAGTATTTT.

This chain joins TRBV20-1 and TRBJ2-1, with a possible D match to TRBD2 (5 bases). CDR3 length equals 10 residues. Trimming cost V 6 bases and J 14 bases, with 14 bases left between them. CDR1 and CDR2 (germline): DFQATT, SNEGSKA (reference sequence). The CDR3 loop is CSAISTGKFF. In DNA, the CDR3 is TGCAGTGCCATTTCGACCGGGAAGTTCTTC.

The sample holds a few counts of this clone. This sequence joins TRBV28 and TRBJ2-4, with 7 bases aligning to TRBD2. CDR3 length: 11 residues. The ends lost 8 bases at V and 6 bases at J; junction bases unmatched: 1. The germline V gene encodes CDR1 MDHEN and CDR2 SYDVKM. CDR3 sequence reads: CASGRVNIQYF. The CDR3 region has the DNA TGTGCCAGCGGGAGGGTAAACATTCAGTACTTC.

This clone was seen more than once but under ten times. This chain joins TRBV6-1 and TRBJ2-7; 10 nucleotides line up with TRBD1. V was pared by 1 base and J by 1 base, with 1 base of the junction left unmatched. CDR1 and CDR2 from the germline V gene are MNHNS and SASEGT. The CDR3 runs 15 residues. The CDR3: CASSEGGQGSYEQYF. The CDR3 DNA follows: TGTGCCAGCAGTGAAGGGGGACAGGGGTCCTACGAGCAGTACTTC.

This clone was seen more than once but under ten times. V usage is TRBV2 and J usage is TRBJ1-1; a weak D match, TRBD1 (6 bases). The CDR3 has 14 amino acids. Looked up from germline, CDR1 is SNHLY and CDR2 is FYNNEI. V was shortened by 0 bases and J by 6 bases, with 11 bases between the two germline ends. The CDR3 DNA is TGTGCCAGCAGTGAAGCTAGGGGGAAGCCTGAAGCTTTCTTT. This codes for CASSEARGKPEAFF.

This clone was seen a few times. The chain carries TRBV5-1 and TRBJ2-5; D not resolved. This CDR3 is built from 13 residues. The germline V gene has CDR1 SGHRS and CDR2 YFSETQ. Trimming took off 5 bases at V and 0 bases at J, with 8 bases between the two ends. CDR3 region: CASRRGNQETQYF. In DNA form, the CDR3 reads TGCGCCAGCAGACGAGGCAACCAAGAGACCCAGTACTTC.

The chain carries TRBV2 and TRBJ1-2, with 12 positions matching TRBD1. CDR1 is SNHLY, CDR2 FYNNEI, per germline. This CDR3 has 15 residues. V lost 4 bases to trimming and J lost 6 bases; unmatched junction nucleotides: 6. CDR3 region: CASSGLGTGGHGYTF. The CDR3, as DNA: TGTGCCAGCAGTGGTCTCGGGACAGGGGGCCATGGCTACACCTTC.

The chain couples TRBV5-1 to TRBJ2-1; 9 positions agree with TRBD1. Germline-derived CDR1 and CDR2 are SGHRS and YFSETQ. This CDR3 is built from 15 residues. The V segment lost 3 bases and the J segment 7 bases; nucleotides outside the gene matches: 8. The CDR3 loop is CASSSYRGRGNEQFF. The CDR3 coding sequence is TGCGCCAGCAGCTCCTACAGGGGGCGCGGGAATGAGCAGTTCTTC. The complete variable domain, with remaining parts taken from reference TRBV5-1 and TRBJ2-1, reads KAGVTQTPRYLIKTRGQQVTLSCSPISGHRSVSWYQQTPGQGLQFLFEYFSETQRNKGNFPGRFSGRQFSNSRSEMNVSTLELGDSALYLCASSSYRGRGNEQFFGPGTRLTVL.

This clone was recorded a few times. The chain's CDR3 is CSVEDWSSYQETQYF. The CDR3 DNA follows: TGCAGCGTTGAAGATTGGAGCTCTTACCAAGAGACCCAGTACTTC. This chain joins TRBV29-1 and TRBJ2-5; D is ambiguous. Per germline, CDR1 SQVTM and CDR2 ANQGSEA. The CDR3 contains 15 residues. Trimming left V 0 bases short and J 0 bases short, with 11 bases between.

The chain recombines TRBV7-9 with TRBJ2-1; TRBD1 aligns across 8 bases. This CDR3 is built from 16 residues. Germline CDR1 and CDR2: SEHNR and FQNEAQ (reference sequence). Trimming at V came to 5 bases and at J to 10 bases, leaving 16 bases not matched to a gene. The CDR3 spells CASSLRTGQWYSEQFF. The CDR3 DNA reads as TGTGCCAGCAGCCTTCGGACAGGGCAATGGTACAGCGAGCAGTTCTTC.

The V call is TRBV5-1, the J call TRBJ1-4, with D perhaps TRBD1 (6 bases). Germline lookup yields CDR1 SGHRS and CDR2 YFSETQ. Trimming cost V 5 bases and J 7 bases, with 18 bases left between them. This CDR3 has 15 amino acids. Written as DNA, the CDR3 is TGCGCCAGCAGGCAATTCACAGGGAACGGTGAAAAACTGTTTTTT. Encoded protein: CASRQFTGNGEKLFF.

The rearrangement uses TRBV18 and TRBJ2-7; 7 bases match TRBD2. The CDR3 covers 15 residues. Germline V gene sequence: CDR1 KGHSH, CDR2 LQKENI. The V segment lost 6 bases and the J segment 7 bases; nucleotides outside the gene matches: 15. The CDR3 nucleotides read TGTGCCAGCTCCCCGGGGACTATCGGGTCTGGGGAGCAGTACTTC. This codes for CASSPGTIGSGEQYF.